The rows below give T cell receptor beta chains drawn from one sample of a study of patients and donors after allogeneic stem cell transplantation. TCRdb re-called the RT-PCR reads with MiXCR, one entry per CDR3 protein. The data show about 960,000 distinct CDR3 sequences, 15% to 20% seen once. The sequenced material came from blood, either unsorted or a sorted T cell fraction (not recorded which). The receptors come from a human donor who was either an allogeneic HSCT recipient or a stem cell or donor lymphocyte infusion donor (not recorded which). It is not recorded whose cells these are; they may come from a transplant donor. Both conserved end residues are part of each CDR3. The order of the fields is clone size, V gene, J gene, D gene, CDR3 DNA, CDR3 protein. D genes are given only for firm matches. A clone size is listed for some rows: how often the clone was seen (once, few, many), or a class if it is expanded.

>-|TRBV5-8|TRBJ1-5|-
TGTGCCAGCAGCTTGGAGGGAGTCCCGGGCTATCAGCCCCAGCATTTT
CASSLEGVPGYQPQHF
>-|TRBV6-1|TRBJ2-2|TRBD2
TGTGCCAGCAGTCGACTAGCGGGAGGGCCGGGCACCGGGGAGCTGTTTTTT
CASSRLAGGPGTGELFF
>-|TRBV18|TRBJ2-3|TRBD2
TGTGCCAGCTCACCTCTACCCGGGGGGGCGCCCACAGATACGCAGTATTTT
CASSPLPGGAPTDTQYF
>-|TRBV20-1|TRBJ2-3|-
TGCAGTGCTAGAGTGTCGGGGGCCCGCCACCAGTATTTT
CSARVSGARHQYF
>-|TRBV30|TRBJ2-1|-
TGTGCCTGGAGTGTACGGGGACTCGACAATGAGCAGTTCTTC
CAWSVRGLDNEQFF
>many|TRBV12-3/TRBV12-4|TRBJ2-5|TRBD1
TGTGCCAGCAGCCGGACAGGGGACGGGGAGACCCAGTACTTC
CASSRTGDGETQYF
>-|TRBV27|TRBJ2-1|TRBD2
TGTGCCAGCAGCCTTCCTTCTCTAGCGGGAGGGCCAGGGAATGAGCAGTTCTTC
CASSLPSLAGGPGNEQFF
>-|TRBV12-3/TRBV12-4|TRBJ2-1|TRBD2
TGTGCCAGCACCTTAAAGGGACTAGGTTACAATGAGCAGTTCTTC
CASTLKGLGYNEQFF
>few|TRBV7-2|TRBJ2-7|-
TGTGCCAGCAGCTTAGTATCAGGGAGTTCCACCTACGAGCAGTACTTC
CASSLVSGSSTYEQYF
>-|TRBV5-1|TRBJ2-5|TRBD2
TGCGCCAGCAGCCGCATACTAGCGGGAGACGTCGGAGAGACCCAGTACTTC
CASSRILAGDVGETQYF
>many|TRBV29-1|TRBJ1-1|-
TGCAGCGTTTCCTTGACAATTTTGAACACTGAAGCTTTCTTT
CSVSLTILNTEAFF